The rows below give T cell receptor beta chains drawn from one sample of a study of blood T cell repertoires in COVID-19. Only in-frame clones appear in the TCRdb table, and some are missing; sequencing was by immunoSEQ multiplex PCR. This table holds 270,000 or so clones, roughly 84% found once. The sample comprised PBMCs or T cells enriched from blood (not recorded which). These receptors originate from a man between 45 and 60 years old who had recovered from COVID-19. CDR3s include the opening cysteine and the closing phenylalanine or tryptophan. Fields, in order: D gene, J gene, clone size, V gene, CDR3 protein, CDR3 DNA. The D gene is left open where the match is weak. Clone size is not always given. Where it is, it says once, few, many or a class for expanded clones.

d_call: .
j_call: TRBJ1-5
clone_size: .
v_call: TRBV10-3
cdr3_aa: CAISELTSNQPQHF
cdr3_nt: TGTGCCATCAGTGAACTTACTAGCAATCAGCCCCAGCATTTT

d_call: .
j_call: TRBJ1-1
clone_size: .
v_call: TRBV7-3
cdr3_aa: CASSPDRMNTEAFF
cdr3_nt: TGTGCCAGCAGCCCTGACAGAATGAACACTGAAGCTTTCTTT

d_call: .
j_call: TRBJ2-5
clone_size: .
v_call: TRBV3-1/TRBV3-2
cdr3_aa: CASSQDLGALQETQYF
cdr3_nt: TGTGCCAGCAGCCAAGACTTGGGGGCCCTTCAAGAGACCCAGTACTTC

d_call: .
j_call: TRBJ1-5
clone_size: .
v_call: TRBV7-9
cdr3_aa: CASSLEGASNQPQHF
cdr3_nt: TGTGCCAGCAGCTTAGAAGGGGCGAGCAATCAGCCCCAGCATTTT

d_call: .
j_call: TRBJ1-3
clone_size: .
v_call: TRBV10-3
cdr3_aa: CAISQGVGTGNTIYF
cdr3_nt: TGTGCCATCAGTCAAGGGGTCGGAACTGGAAACACCATATATTTT

d_call: .
j_call: TRBJ1-6
clone_size: .
v_call: TRBV5-4
cdr3_aa: CASSLRTGSPLHF
cdr3_nt: TGTGCCAGCAGCTTGCGGACGGGGTCACCCCTCCACTTT

d_call: .
j_call: TRBJ2-5
clone_size: .
v_call: TRBV5-1
cdr3_aa: CASSLSGTSQETQYF
cdr3_nt: TGCGCCAGCAGCTTATCCGGGACATCCCAAGAGACCCAGTACTTC

d_call: .
j_call: TRBJ2-7
clone_size: .
v_call: TRBV2
cdr3_aa: CASSEAWRTYSYEQYF
cdr3_nt: TGTGCCAGCAGTGAAGCTTGGAGGACTTACTCCTACGAGCAGTACTTC

d_call: .
j_call: TRBJ1-2
clone_size: .
v_call: TRBV27
cdr3_aa: CASSSPSREGYGYTF
cdr3_nt: TGTGCCAGCAGTTCCCCATCCAGGGAGGGGTATGGCTACACCTTC

d_call: TRBD1
j_call: TRBJ1-2
clone_size: .
v_call: TRBV28
cdr3_aa: CASSSQGQSYGYTF
cdr3_nt: TGTGCCAGCAGTTCCCAGGGACAGTCCTATGGCTACACCTTC

d_call: .
j_call: TRBJ1-4
clone_size: few
v_call: TRBV7-6
cdr3_aa: CASSLGTGHTNEKLFF
cdr3_nt: TGTGCCAGCAGCTTAGGGACGGGACACACTAATGAAAAACTGTTTTTT

d_call: TRBD2
j_call: TRBJ2-1
clone_size: .
v_call: TRBV12-5
cdr3_aa: CASGLGLGDYNEQFF
cdr3_nt: TGTGCTAGTGGCCTCGGACTAGGGGATTACAATGAGCAGTTCTTC

d_call: TRBD1
j_call: TRBJ1-6
clone_size: .
v_call: TRBV7-2
cdr3_aa: CASSLRQGGSPLHF
cdr3_nt: TGTGCCAGCAGCTTACGACAGGGAGGTTCACCCCTCCACTTT

d_call: TRBD2
j_call: TRBJ2-1
clone_size: .
v_call: TRBV27
cdr3_aa: CASSGRGVRTYNEQFF
cdr3_nt: TGTGCCAGCAGCGGGAGGGGAGTGAGGACCTACAATGAGCAGTTCTTC

d_call: .
j_call: TRBJ2-7
clone_size: .
v_call: TRBV4-3
cdr3_aa: CASSQDTGWSGGPISYEQYF
cdr3_nt: TGCGCCAGCAGCCAAGATACAGGGTGGAGCGGCGGTCCCATCTCCTACGAGCAGTACTTC

d_call: .
j_call: TRBJ2-7
clone_size: few
v_call: TRBV5-6
cdr3_aa: CASSFHLADYPYEQYF
cdr3_nt: TGTGCCAGCAGCTTTCATTTGGCCGATTATCCCTACGAGCAGTACTTC

d_call: .
j_call: TRBJ2-7
clone_size: .
v_call: TRBV19
cdr3_aa: CASSILGGLSYEQYF
cdr3_nt: TGTGCCAGTAGTATTTTGGGGGGGCTCTCCTACGAGCAGTACTTC

d_call: .
j_call: TRBJ2-7
clone_size: .
v_call: TRBV10-3
cdr3_aa: CAISESSGQAPYEQYF
cdr3_nt: TGTGCCATCAGTGAGTCGAGCGGGCAGGCTCCCTACGAGCAGTACTTC

d_call: .
j_call: TRBJ2-2
clone_size: once
v_call: TRBV20-1
cdr3_aa: CSASPQGAVTGELFF
cdr3_nt: TGCAGTGCTAGTCCTCAAGGAGCAGTAACCGGGGAGCTGTTTTTT

d_call: TRBD1
j_call: TRBJ1-2
clone_size: .
v_call: TRBV3-1/TRBV3-2
cdr3_aa: CASSQNRGGHYGYTF
cdr3_nt: TGTGCCAGCAGCCAAAACAGGGGTGGTCACTATGGCTACACCTTC

d_call: .
j_call: TRBJ2-3
clone_size: .
v_call: TRBV13
cdr3_aa: CASSPLGGEGRPVDTQYF
cdr3_nt: TGTGCCAGCAGCCCGTTGGGAGGCGAGGGGAGGCCCGTAGATACGCAGTATTTT

d_call: .
j_call: TRBJ1-2
clone_size: .
v_call: TRBV19
cdr3_aa: CASSIVADDYTF
cdr3_nt: TGTGCCAGTAGTATAGTTGCAGATGACTACACCTTC

d_call: TRBD1
j_call: TRBJ2-1
clone_size: .
v_call: TRBV11-2
cdr3_aa: CASSPPGGLGNEQFF
cdr3_nt: TGTGCCAGCAGCCCACCAGGGGGCTTAGGGAATGAGCAGTTCTTC

d_call: .
j_call: TRBJ2-7
clone_size: .
v_call: TRBV27
cdr3_aa: CASSSIQGLSYEQYF
cdr3_nt: TGTGCCAGCAGTTCGATCCAGGGGTTATCCTACGAGCAGTACTTC

d_call: .
j_call: TRBJ1-5
clone_size: .
v_call: TRBV5-4
cdr3_aa: CASSLGGGRGQPQHF
cdr3_nt: TGTGCCAGCAGCTTGGGTGGGGGCCGGGGTCAGCCCCAGCATTTT

d_call: .
j_call: TRBJ2-5
clone_size: .
v_call: TRBV24-1
cdr3_aa: CATSDPGQETQYF
cdr3_nt: TGTGCCACCAGTGATCCAGGTCAAGAGACCCAGTACTTC

d_call: TRBD1
j_call: TRBJ1-4
clone_size: few
v_call: TRBV5-8
cdr3_aa: CASSLGQGRREKLFF
cdr3_nt: TGTGCCAGCAGCTTGGGACAGGGAAGACGGGAAAAACTGTTTTTT

d_call: TRBD1
j_call: TRBJ1-3
clone_size: .
v_call: TRBV18
cdr3_aa: CASSPGTGTGNTIYF
cdr3_nt: TGTGCCAGCTCGCCCGGGACAGGGACTGGAAACACCATATATTTT

d_call: .
j_call: TRBJ2-7
clone_size: .
v_call: TRBV5-6
cdr3_aa: CASSRPQGYYEQYF
cdr3_nt: TGTGCCAGCAGCCGCCCTCAGGGTTACTACGAGCAGTACTTC

d_call: .
j_call: TRBJ1-2
clone_size: .
v_call: TRBV19
cdr3_aa: CASSIGRNYGYTF
cdr3_nt: TGTGCCAGTAGTATCGGCAGGAACTATGGCTACACCTTC

d_call: .
j_call: TRBJ2-4
clone_size: few
v_call: TRBV5-5
cdr3_aa: CASSGQGAGNIQYF
cdr3_nt: TGTGCCAGCAGCGGGCAGGGAGCGGGAAACATTCAGTACTTC

d_call: .
j_call: TRBJ1-5
clone_size: .
v_call: TRBV29-1
cdr3_aa: CSVAGGGGGVNQPQHF
cdr3_nt: TGCAGCGTGGCTGGGGGCGGTGGTGGGGTTAATCAGCCCCAGCATTTT

d_call: .
j_call: TRBJ1-2
clone_size: few
v_call: TRBV7-2
cdr3_aa: CASRQSGGDGYTF
cdr3_nt: TGTGCCAGCAGACAAAGCGGGGGAGATGGCTACACCTTC

d_call: .
j_call: TRBJ2-5
clone_size: .
v_call: TRBV10-1
cdr3_aa: CASSKNQETQYF
cdr3_nt: TGCGCCAGCAGCAAAAATCAAGAGACCCAGTACTTC

d_call: TRBD1
j_call: TRBJ2-7
clone_size: few
v_call: TRBV7-9
cdr3_aa: CASSWGQGRFYEQYF
cdr3_nt: TGTGCCAGCAGCTGGGGACAGGGCAGATTCTACGAGCAGTACTTC

d_call: TRBD1
j_call: TRBJ1-5
clone_size: .
v_call: TRBV29-1
cdr3_aa: CSVAYGTGNQPQHF
cdr3_nt: TGCAGCGTTGCCTACGGGACAGGCAATCAGCCCCAGCATTTT

d_call: .
j_call: TRBJ1-6
clone_size: .
v_call: TRBV9
cdr3_aa: CASSAGHNNSPLHF
cdr3_nt: TGTGCCAGCAGCGCGGGACACAATAATTCACCCCTCCACTTT

d_call: .
j_call: TRBJ2-7
clone_size: .
v_call: TRBV7-9
cdr3_aa: CASSPSLSAYEQYF
cdr3_nt: TGTGCCAGCAGTCCCTCCTTGTCAGCCTACGAGCAGTACTTC

d_call: TRBD1
j_call: TRBJ1-5
clone_size: .
v_call: TRBV28
cdr3_aa: CASSAPGQGDNQPQHF
cdr3_nt: TGTGCCAGCAGTGCGCCGGGACAGGGAGACAATCAGCCCCAGCATTTT

d_call: .
j_call: TRBJ2-2
clone_size: few
v_call: TRBV5-6
cdr3_aa: CASSYRGTGELFF
cdr3_nt: TGTGCCAGCAGCTATAGGGGCACCGGGGAGCTGTTTTTT

d_call: TRBD1
j_call: TRBJ2-5
clone_size: .
v_call: TRBV24-1
cdr3_aa: CATSDLLGTVETQYF
cdr3_nt: TGTGCCACCAGTGATTTGCTCGGGACAGTGGAGACCCAGTACTTC

d_call: .
j_call: TRBJ1-5
clone_size: once
v_call: TRBV24-1
cdr3_aa: CATNGHDPSLSISNQPQHF
cdr3_nt: TGTGCCACCAATGGACACGACCCGTCGCTTTCCATTAGCAATCAGCCCCAGCATTTT

d_call: .
j_call: TRBJ2-2
clone_size: .
v_call: TRBV5-1
cdr3_aa: CASRHLTGELFF
cdr3_nt: TGCGCCAGCCGACACCTCACCGGGGAGCTGTTTTTT

d_call: TRBD2
j_call: TRBJ2-7
clone_size: .
v_call: TRBV6-2/TRBV6-3
cdr3_aa: CASSYSPLADLSSYEQYF
cdr3_nt: TGTGCCAGCAGTTACTCTCCACTAGCGGACCTAAGCTCCTACGAGCAGTACTTC

d_call: .
j_call: TRBJ2-1
clone_size: .
v_call: TRBV11-2
cdr3_aa: CASSTIHATGRGNEQFF
cdr3_nt: TGTGCCAGCAGCACCATACACGCGACGGGTCGGGGTAATGAGCAGTTCTTC

d_call: .
j_call: TRBJ2-7
clone_size: .
v_call: TRBV27
cdr3_aa: CASSTTSEQYF
cdr3_nt: TGTGCCAGCAGCACAACCTCCGAGCAGTACTTC

d_call: .
j_call: TRBJ2-7
clone_size: .
v_call: TRBV7-9
cdr3_aa: CASSLASNEQYF
cdr3_nt: TGTGCCAGCAGCTTAGCGTCCAACGAGCAGTACTTC

d_call: TRBD1
j_call: TRBJ2-2
clone_size: few
v_call: TRBV9
cdr3_aa: CASNAGQGFAGELFF
cdr3_nt: TGTGCCAGCAATGCGGGACAGGGATTTGCCGGGGAGCTGTTTTTT

d_call: .
j_call: TRBJ1-6
clone_size: .
v_call: TRBV2
cdr3_aa: CASSGRTENSPLHF
cdr3_nt: TGTGCCAGCAGTGGGAGGACAGAGAATTCACCCCTCCACTTT

d_call: .
j_call: TRBJ2-7
clone_size: .
v_call: TRBV18
cdr3_aa: CASSPQEGPYYEQYF
cdr3_nt: TGTGCCAGCTCACCACAGGAGGGACCTTACTACGAGCAGTACTTC